This is a list of T cell receptor beta chains from one sample in a study of T cells in Graves' hyperthyroidism and ophthalmopathy. One entry per CDR3 protein results from TCRdb running MiXCR on the multiplex PCR reads. The sample includes fewer than 650,000 distinct CDR3 sequences, about 15% seen only once; the top ten take around 4.5%. Sequenced: blood. The origin of the receptors is a woman between 40 and 55 years old with Graves' ophthalmopathy. The CDR3 runs from the conserved cysteine through the conserved F or W.

cdr3_aa: CATSDRGLNTEAFF; v_call: TRBV15; j_call: TRBJ1-1
cdr3_aa: CAISEPRAGAMNTEAFF; v_call: TRBV10-3; j_call: TRBJ1-1
cdr3_aa: CASSEQGYGEYEQYF; v_call: TRBV7-2; j_call: TRBJ2-7
cdr3_aa: CASSFSFSYEQYF; v_call: TRBV6-7; j_call: TRBJ2-7
cdr3_aa: CASSLGTSGSDEQYF; v_call: TRBV12-3/TRBV12-4; j_call: TRBJ2-7
cdr3_aa: CASKRGGGQAGNQPQHF; v_call: TRBV6-2/TRBV6-3; j_call: TRBJ1-5
cdr3_aa: CASSFGNRFRNSPLHF; v_call: TRBV12-3/TRBV12-4; j_call: TRBJ1-6
cdr3_aa: CASSLDREETQYF; v_call: TRBV11-2; j_call: TRBJ2-5
cdr3_aa: CASRSGGHEQYF; v_call: TRBV2; j_call: TRBJ2-7
cdr3_aa: CASSLMAVPVSYEQYF; v_call: TRBV27; j_call: TRBJ2-7
cdr3_aa: CASSPPGTIQETQYF; v_call: TRBV7-2; j_call: TRBJ2-5
cdr3_aa: CASSEMGDSQETQYF; v_call: TRBV2; j_call: TRBJ2-5
cdr3_aa: CASVGKWTGWPYEQYF; v_call: TRBV28; j_call: TRBJ2-7
cdr3_aa: CASSFYSSTDTQYF; v_call: TRBV12-3/TRBV12-4; j_call: TRBJ2-3
cdr3_aa: CASSARQGAYEQYF; v_call: TRBV7-9; j_call: TRBJ2-7
cdr3_aa: CASSLLSGTAKAFF; v_call: TRBV7-8; j_call: TRBJ1-1
cdr3_aa: CASSIAGDWSNQPQHF; v_call: TRBV12-3/TRBV12-4; j_call: TRBJ1-5
cdr3_aa: CASSLAPAGGFGELFF; v_call: TRBV6-1; j_call: TRBJ2-2
cdr3_aa: CASSPSGSVEQYF; v_call: TRBV7-9; j_call: TRBJ2-7
cdr3_aa: CASSLGLPVSGANVLTF; v_call: TRBV27; j_call: TRBJ2-6
cdr3_aa: CASSEDGGFMIYGYTF; v_call: TRBV6-1; j_call: TRBJ1-2
cdr3_aa: CASSWTEELYEQYF; v_call: TRBV6-2/TRBV6-3; j_call: TRBJ2-7
cdr3_aa: CATSNGQNYEQYF; v_call: TRBV15; j_call: TRBJ2-7
cdr3_aa: CASSVNSGANVLTF; v_call: TRBV2; j_call: TRBJ2-6
cdr3_aa: CSARSSAGQETQYF; v_call: TRBV20-1; j_call: TRBJ2-5
cdr3_aa: CASSYRSTYGYTF; v_call: TRBV6-2/TRBV6-3; j_call: TRBJ1-2
cdr3_aa: CASINGRESEAFF; v_call: TRBV28; j_call: TRBJ1-1
cdr3_aa: CASSFLGLSSYEQYF; v_call: TRBV12-3/TRBV12-4; j_call: TRBJ2-7
cdr3_aa: CASSQGWGLYEQYF; v_call: TRBV16; j_call: TRBJ2-7
cdr3_aa: CASSQGFGNTEQYF; v_call: TRBV3-1; j_call: TRBJ2-7
cdr3_aa: CASSGTSENTGELFF; v_call: TRBV28; j_call: TRBJ2-2
cdr3_aa: CASSYTPSWTSGSTEQYF; v_call: TRBV6-2/TRBV6-3; j_call: TRBJ2-7
cdr3_aa: CASSYERRSSSYEQYF; v_call: TRBV6-2/TRBV6-3; j_call: TRBJ2-7
cdr3_aa: CATSDLTGLAGKTDTQYF; v_call: TRBV24-1; j_call: TRBJ2-3
cdr3_aa: CASSSTTGDAGVF; v_call: TRBV28; j_call: TRBJ1-2
cdr3_aa: CSGGGNGNQPQHF; v_call: TRBV20-1; j_call: TRBJ1-5
cdr3_aa: CASSRAETYEQYF; v_call: TRBV3-1; j_call: TRBJ2-7
cdr3_aa: CASSLADRNYGYTF; v_call: TRBV12-3/TRBV12-4; j_call: TRBJ1-2
cdr3_aa: CASSSSPGNTEAFF; v_call: TRBV7-2; j_call: TRBJ1-1
cdr3_aa: CASSQGQQDSNQPQHF; v_call: TRBV4-2; j_call: TRBJ1-5
cdr3_aa: CASSQDTRENTGELFF; v_call: TRBV4-2; j_call: TRBJ2-2
cdr3_aa: CAWAGSPTSIPGNTIYF; v_call: TRBV30; j_call: TRBJ1-3
cdr3_aa: CASGLGEEQFF; v_call: TRBV12-5; j_call: TRBJ2-1
cdr3_aa: CASSLKGAKDGYTF; v_call: TRBV27; j_call: TRBJ1-2
cdr3_aa: CASSHARGGYTF; v_call: TRBV14; j_call: TRBJ1-2